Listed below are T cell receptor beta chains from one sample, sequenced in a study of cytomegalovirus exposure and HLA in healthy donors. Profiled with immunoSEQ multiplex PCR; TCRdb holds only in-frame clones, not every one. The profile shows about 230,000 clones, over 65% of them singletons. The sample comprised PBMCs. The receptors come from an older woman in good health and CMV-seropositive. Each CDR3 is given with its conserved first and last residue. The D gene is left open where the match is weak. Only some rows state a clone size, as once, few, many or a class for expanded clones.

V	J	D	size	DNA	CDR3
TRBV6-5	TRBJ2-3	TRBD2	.	TGTGCCAGCAGTTACTCGGCGGGAGGTGCAGATACGCAGTATTTT	CASSYSAGGADTQYF
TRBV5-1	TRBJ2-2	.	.	TGCGCCAGCAGACCGGGACTGAACACCGGGGAGCTGTTTTTT	CASRPGLNTGELFF
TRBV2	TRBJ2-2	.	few	TGTGCCAGCAGTCCTGGGAGCTCCTGGGGGGAGCTGTTTTTT	CASSPGSSWGELFF
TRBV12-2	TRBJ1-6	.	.	TGTGCAAGTCGCTTAGCGCCCGCCAGGGTAAGCTCCTATAATTCACCCCTCCACTTT	CASRLAPARVSSYNSPLHF
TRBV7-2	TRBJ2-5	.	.	TGTGCCAGCAGGGACGGACCTCCAGGGGAGACCCAGTACTTC	CASRDGPPGETQYF
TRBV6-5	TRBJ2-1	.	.	TGTGCCAGCAGGATAGGCGGCTCCTACAATGAGCAGTTCTTC	CASRIGGSYNEQFF
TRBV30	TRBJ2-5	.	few	TGTGCCTGGAGTCTAGGCCGGAAGGCCCAGTACTTC	CAWSLGRKAQYF
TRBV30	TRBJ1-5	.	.	TGTGCCTGGAGTGTGGGCGCGGGGCAGCCCCAGCATTTT	CAWSVGAGQPQHF
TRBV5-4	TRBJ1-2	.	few	TGTGCCAGCAGTTCACCTCAGGGGGGCTACACCTTC	CASSSPQGGYTF
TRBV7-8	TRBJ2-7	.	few	TGTGCCAGCAGCTTAACAGAGTTCTACGAGCAGTACTTC	CASSLTEFYEQYF
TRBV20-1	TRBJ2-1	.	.	TGCAGTGCTAGAGGAGATGAGCAGTTCTTC	CSARGDEQFF
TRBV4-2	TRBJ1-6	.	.	TGTGCCAGCAGCCGAGCCCCGGACAGCTTCTATAATTCACCCCTCCACTTT	CASSRAPDSFYNSPLHF
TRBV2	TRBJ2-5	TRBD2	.	TGTGCCAGCAGCGGGACTAGCCCGGAGACCCAGTACTTC	CASSGTSPETQYF